These 2 T cell receptor beta chains share one sample of origin, sequenced in a study of siplizumab effects on memory and regulatory T cells. Sequencing was performed with immunoSEQ multiplex PCR; in TCRdb, only in-frame clones are kept and a portion is missing. This sample has roughly 93,000 clones; over 90% occur once, and the top ten carry around 1.4%. The sequencing input was non-Treg CD4+ T cells sorted from blood. The receptors shown here come from a human donor in good health.

This clone was seen just once. This rearrangement joins TRBV19 to TRBJ2-7; the D gene is possibly TRBD2 (6 bases). Trimming stripped 4 bases from V and 7 bases from J, with 14 bases between. The CDR3 is 13 residues long. Germline V gene lookup returns CDR1 LNHDA and CDR2 SQIVND (reference sequence). The CDR3 region has the DNA TGTGCCAGTAGTACTCGGGGGACGGGAGAGCAGTACTTC. Translating gives CASSTRGTGEQYF.

The rearrangement joins TRBV28 to TRBJ1-5, with D perhaps TRBD1 (5 bases). Between the trimmed V and J ends, which lost 3 bases and 5 bases, there was a span of 17 bases. The CDR3 loop spans 16 amino acids. Germline V gene data show CDR1 as MDHEN and CDR2 as SYDVKM. Here the CDR3 reads CASSLGRAFSYQPQHF. The CDR3 DNA reads as TGTGCCAGCAGTTTGGGCAGGGCCTTCAGTTATCAGCCCCAGCATTTT.